What follows are 9 T cell receptor beta chains derived from one specimen sequenced in a study of T cells after yellow fever vaccination. TCRdb reprocessed the 5' RACE reads via MiXCR and lists one record per CDR3 protein. The sample lists hundreds of thousands of distinct CDR3 sequences, roughly 4.3% occurring once. The source material was PBMCs, sampled 5 days after the yellow fever booster vaccination. The source of these receptors is a man between 18 and 35 years old who received the YFV17D yellow fever vaccine.

This clonotype was seen many times. V gene TRBV30 combines with J gene TRBJ1-1; no clear D. The CDR3 consists of 16 residues. Trimming took off 6 bases at V and 0 bases at J, with 20 bases between the two ends. Germline V gene sequence: CDR1 GTSNPN, CDR2 SVGIG (reference sequence). The CDR3 DNA follows: TGTGCCTGTTCGAGAGGTCCTGATATTATGAACACTGAAGCTTTCTTT. Protein: CACSRGPDIMNTEAFF.

This clonotype was counted ten times or more. The chain uses TRBV4-3 and TRBJ2-1; D perhaps matches TRBD2 (6 bases). Germline CDR1 reads LGHNA; CDR2 reads YSLEER. Trimming removed 1 base from V and 9 bases from J, with 7 bases in between. This CDR3 comprises 12 residues. DNA for the CDR3: TGCGCCAGCAGCCAAGTCGGGGGTGAGCAGTTCTTC. Residues: CASSQVGGEQFF.

There are a few counts of this clonotype. The chain recombines TRBV24-1 with TRBJ2-1; D unclear. The CDR3 totals 13 residues. Germline V gives CDR1 KGHDR, CDR2 SFDVKD. The V gene lost 5 bases and the J gene lost 9 bases, with 13 bases spanning the gap. CDR3 DNA sequence: TGTGCCACCAGTGGGTCGGCCCGGACTGAGCAGTTCTTC. Translating gives CATSGSARTEQFF.

The table lists this clonotype with a few counts. This chain links TRBV15 with TRBJ2-3; D gene ambiguous. V was trimmed by 4 bases and J by 5 bases, leaving 16 bases between them. The germline gives CDR1 LNHNV, CDR2 YYDKDF (reference sequence). The CDR3 extends over 15 amino acids. The CDR3 DNA sequence: TGTGCCACCAGCACCATATGGCTAGAAGAAGATACGCAGTATTTT. This encodes CATSTIWLEEDTQYF.

This clonotype was seen ten or more times. The chain carries TRBV6-5 and TRBJ2-5; 8 nucleotides align to TRBD2. This CDR3 is built from 14 residues. With 4 bases clipped from V and 4 bases from J, the junction kept 5 bases outside the gene matches. Germline CDR1 and CDR2: MNHEY and SVGAGI. The CDR3 spells CASSSGGGGETQYF. As DNA, the CDR3 is TGTGCCAGCAGTTCGGGGGGGGGAGGAGAGACCCAGTACTTC.

This chain connects TRBV10-3 to TRBJ1-2, with 7 bases lining up with TRBD1. CDR3 length: 13 residues. V lost 4 bases and J lost 5; bases outside the gene matches: 4. Germline lookup yields CDR1 ENHRY and CDR2 SYGVKD. The DNA of the CDR3 is TGTGCCATCAGTGGTACAGGGGTGTATGGCTACACCTTC. It codes for CAISGTGVYGYTF.

This clonotype has just a few counts. The V call is TRBV5-1, the J call TRBJ2-2; 9 bases are shared with TRBD1. The CDR3 has 15 amino acids. Germline lookup yields CDR1 SGHRS and CDR2 YFSETQ. J gave up 5 bases and V 4 bases, and 6 bases lay outside the gene matches. CDR3 sequence: CASSTDRGSTGELFF. CDR3 coding DNA: TGCGCCAGCAGCACAGACAGGGGGAGTACCGGGGAGCTGTTTTTT.

This clonotype was recorded at least ten times. The CDR3 nucleotides are TGTGCCAGCAGCTTAGAAGACTTCCGCGAGCAGTACGTC. Translated: CASSLEDFREQYV. V and J are TRBV11-2 and TRBJ2-7; no clear D. The CDR3 is made up of 13 amino acids. Trimming left V 0 bases short and J 6 bases short, with 9 bases between. The V gene's germline CDR1 is SGHAT and CDR2 FQNNGV.

This chain uses TRBV5-1 with TRBJ1-1, with a possible D match to TRBD1 (6 bases). Between the trimmed V and J ends, which lost 0 bases and 5 bases, there was a span of 11 bases. This CDR3 region has 14 residues. Per the germline V gene, CDR1 is SGHRS and CDR2 is YFSETQ. CDR3 nucleotide sequence: TGCGCCAGCAGCTTGGGGAAACAGGGAACTGAAGCTTTCTTT. Translating it yields CASSLGKQGTEAFF.